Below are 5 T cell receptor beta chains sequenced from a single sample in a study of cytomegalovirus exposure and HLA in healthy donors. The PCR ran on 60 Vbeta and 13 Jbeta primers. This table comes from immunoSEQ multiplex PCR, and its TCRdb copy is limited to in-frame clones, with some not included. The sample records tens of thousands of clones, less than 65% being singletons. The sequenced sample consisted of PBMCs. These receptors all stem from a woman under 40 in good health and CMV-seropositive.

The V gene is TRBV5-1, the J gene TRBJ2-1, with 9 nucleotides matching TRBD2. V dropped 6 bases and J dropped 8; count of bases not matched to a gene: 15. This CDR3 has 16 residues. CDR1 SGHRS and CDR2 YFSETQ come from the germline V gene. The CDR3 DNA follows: TGCGCCAGCAACCCCACGGGGCGGGGGGGCACGCATGAGCAGTTCTTC. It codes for CASNPTGRGGTHEQFF. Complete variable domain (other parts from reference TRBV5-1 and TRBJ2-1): KAGVTQTPRYLIKTRGQQVTLSCSPISGHRSVSWYQQTPGQGLQFLFEYFSETQRNKGNFPGRFSGRQFSNSRSEMNVSTLELGDSALYLCASNPTGRGGTHEQFFGPGTRLTVL.

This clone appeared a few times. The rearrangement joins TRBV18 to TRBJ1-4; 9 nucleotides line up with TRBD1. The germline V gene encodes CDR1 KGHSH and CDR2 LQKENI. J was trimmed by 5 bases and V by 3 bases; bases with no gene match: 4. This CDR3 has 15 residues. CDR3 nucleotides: TGTGCCAGCTCACCGGGACAGGGTCACAATGAAAAACTGTTTTTT. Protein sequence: CASSPGQGHNEKLFF.

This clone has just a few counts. CDR3 amino acids: CASSPKVGTVDTEAFF. Written as DNA, the CDR3 is TGTGCCAGCAGCCCAAAAGTCGGGACAGTCGATACTGAAGCTTTCTTT. The chain combines TRBV11-1 with TRBJ1-1, with 7 bases identical to TRBD1. Trimming removed 5 bases from V and 5 bases from J; junction bases left unmatched: 14. CDR1 is SGHAT and CDR2 is FQDESV in the germline V gene (reference sequence). The length of the CDR3 is 16 residues. The whole variable domain, remainder taken from reference TRBV11-1 and TRBJ1-1, is EAEVAQSPRYKITEKSQAVAFWCDPISGHATLYWYRQILGQGPELLVQFQDESVVDDSQLPKDRFSAERLKGVDSTLKIQPAELGDSAMYLCASSPKVGTVDTEAFFGQGTRLTVV.

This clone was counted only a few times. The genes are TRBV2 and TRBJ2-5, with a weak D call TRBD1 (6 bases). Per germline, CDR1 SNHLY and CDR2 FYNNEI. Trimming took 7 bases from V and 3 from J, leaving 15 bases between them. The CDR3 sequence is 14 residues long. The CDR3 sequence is CASIRRTVKETQYF. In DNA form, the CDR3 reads TGTGCCAGCATAAGAAGGACAGTAAAAGAGACCCAGTACTTC.

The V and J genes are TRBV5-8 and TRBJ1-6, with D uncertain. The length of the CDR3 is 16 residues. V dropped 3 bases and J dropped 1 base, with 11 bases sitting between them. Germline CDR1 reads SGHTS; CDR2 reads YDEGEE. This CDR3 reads CASSSNRGSYNSPLHF. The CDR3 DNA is TGTGCCAGCAGCTCAAACCGGGGATCCTATAATTCACCCCTCCACTTT.